These 11 T cell receptor beta chains originate from one sample sequenced in a study of vaccination and CD4 T cells after COVID-19 (dated by TCRdb to 2022 to 2024). The library was generated by PCR. TCRdb names Illumina iSeq 100 as the instrument used. DNA from cultured CD4+ T cells was subjected to TCR sequencing with the Oncomine TCR Beta short-read assay at the Johns Hopkins FTIC core. The QIAamp micro DNA kit was used to extract genomic DNA from the cultured CD4+ T cells. TCRdb applied fastp at Q25 and MiXCR to the public reads, then kept only in-frame beta chains. CDR3 protein duplicates are merged, each entry listing the most common genes and DNA. The sample records approximately 9,300 distinct CDR3 sequences, less than 55% of which are singletons. The top ten clones comprise around 11% of the sample. Taken with the paper, the label for treatment or condition translates to: roughly ten-day PBMC culture with coronavirus spike peptide pools or control peptides (ViraFEST assay). CD4+ T cells from unexposed donors were collected before the COVID-19 pandemic (2011-2018).

For these receptors, no antigen is known. Sequencing used CD4+ T cells from blood, cultured in vitro. The receptors come from a human donor in good health.

This clonotype was recorded a few times. V and J are TRBV7-2 and TRBJ2-7; D perhaps matches TRBD1 (5 bases). The CDR3 loop spans 14 amino acids. The germline gives CDR1 SGHTA, CDR2 FQGNSA. The V end lost 1 base, the J end lost 2 bases, and 9 bases lay between the germline ends. The CDR3 nucleotides are TGTGCCAGCAGCTTAGACCCAGGGACCTACGAGCAGTACTTC. This translates into CASSLDPGTYEQYF.

This clonotype has just a few counts. The rearrangement joins TRBV6-1 to TRBJ2-3; D perhaps matches TRBD1 (6 bases). Trimming removed 6 bases at V and 4 bases at J, with 20 bases between. The CDR3 totals 16 residues. CDR1 is MNHNS, CDR2 SASEGT, per germline. CDR3 coding DNA: TGTGCCAGCAGACCCACTACAGGGTGGGCCGCAGATACGCAGTATTTT. It translates to CASRPTTGWAADTQYF.

V usage is TRBV6-1 and J usage is TRBJ2-3; possibly TRBD2 for D (5 bases). Germline CDR1 and CDR2: MNHNS and SASEGT. V was shortened by 6 bases and J by 0 bases, with 10 bases between the two germline ends. This CDR3 is 14 amino acids long. CDR3 sequence: CASRSGYSTDTQYF. For the CDR3, the DNA is TGTGCCAGCAGGAGCGGATATAGCACAGATACGCAGTATTTT.

This clonotype has only a few counts. This chain connects TRBV24-1 to TRBJ2-2; the match to TRBD2 covers 14 bases. Looked up from germline, CDR1 is KGHDR and CDR2 is SFDVKD. The J segment lost 4 bases and the V segment lost 4 bases, leaving 13 bases of the junction unmatched. The CDR3 extends over 20 amino acids. CDR3 sequence reads: CATSDPSPTSGRAFTGELFF. The CDR3 region has the DNA TGTGCCACCAGTGACCCGTCCCCGACTAGCGGGAGGGCCTTCACCGGGGAGCTGTTTTTT.

The genes are TRBV6-2 or TRBV6-3 and TRBJ1-6; D may be TRBD1 (5 bases). This CDR3 is built from 13 residues. V dropped 7 bases and J dropped 6 bases, with 10 bases sitting between them. Germline V gives CDR1 MNHEY, CDR2 SVGEGT. This CDR3 is CASNRDGNSPLHF. CDR3 coding DNA: TGTGCCAGCAACCGGGACGGTAATTCACCCCTCCACTTT.

The chain couples TRBV5-1 to TRBJ1-1; D call uncertain. The CDR3 loop spans 14 amino acids. Looked up from germline, CDR1 is SGHRS and CDR2 is YFSETQ. V gave up 2 bases and J gave up 1 base, with 9 bases separating them. CDR3 DNA: TGCGCCAGCAGCTTTGACGGGAGGAACACTGAAGCTTTCTTT. Residues: CASSFDGRNTEAFF. The full variable domain, completed using reference TRBV5-1 and TRBJ1-1, is KAGVTQTPRYLIKTRGQQVTLSCSPISGHRSVSWYQQTPGQGLQFLFEYFSETQRNKGNFPGRFSGRQFSNSRSEMNVSTLELGDSALYLCASSFDGRNTEAFFGQGTRLTVV.

This clonotype was counted a few times. The chain recombines TRBV6-1 with TRBJ2-2, with 9 bases that match TRBD2. Germline V lookup: CDR1 MNHNS, CDR2 SASEGT. V was pared by 11 bases and J by 2 bases, with 9 bases of the junction left unmatched. This CDR3 is built from 15 residues. Here the CDR3 DNA reads TGTGCCTCAACGTTAGCGGGAGCTAACACCGGGGAGCTGTTTTTT. The encoded protein is CASTLAGANTGELFF.

The chain joins TRBV7-3 to TRBJ2-1; 9 positions match TRBD2. Germline-derived CDR1 and CDR2 are SGHTA and FQGTGA. The CDR3 runs to 15 residues. V shed 5 bases and J 0 bases; nucleotides not matched to a gene: 2. The CDR3 here is CASSLAGSSYNEQFF. The CDR3 nucleotides are TGTGCCAGCAGCCTAGCGGGGAGCTCCTACAATGAGCAGTTCTTC.

This chain links TRBV6-2 or TRBV6-3 with TRBJ2-1; 11 bases fit TRBD2. The CDR3 is 14 amino acids. From germline, CDR1 is MNHEY and CDR2 SVGEGT. The ends lost 10 bases at V and 10 bases at J; junction bases unmatched: 12. CDR3 sequence reads: CATRSRLAGQEQFF. The CDR3 DNA is TGTGCCACCAGGAGCAGACTAGCGGGGCAAGAGCAGTTCTTC.

As to this clonotype: Sequence at one end of the junction differs from germline and may be a read error. The chain has TRBV6-1 and TRBJ2-7; either TRBD1 or TRBD2 may fit D (5 bases each). This CDR3 is built from 14 residues. Germline V gives CDR1 MNHNS, CDR2 SASEGT. As DNA, the CDR3 is TGTGCCAGCAATGAAGCGGCTTTTCAGGGCACTGGGTACTTC. This sequence encodes CASNEAAFQGTGYF.

This clonotype was observed a handful of times. The gene calls are TRBV2 and TRBJ2-3; D is perhaps TRBD2 (6 bases). The V gene lost 6 bases and the J gene lost 2 bases, with 12 bases spanning the gap. The CDR3 length is 14 residues. Germline CDR1 reads SNHLY; CDR2 reads FYNNEI. CDR3 bases: TGTGCCAGCAGGTCCGGGGGATACACAGATACGCAGTATTTT. Amino acid sequence: CASRSGGYTDTQYF. The variable domain in full, with the rest retrieved from reference TRBV2 and TRBJ2-3, is EPEVTQTPSHQVTQMGQEVILRCVPISNHLYFYWYRQILGQKVEFLVSFYNNEISEKSEIFDDQFSVERPDGSNFTLKIRSTKLEDSAMYFCASRSGGYTDTQYFGPGTRLTVL.